What follows are 10 T cell receptor beta chains derived from one specimen sequenced in a study of blood T cell repertoires in COVID-19. The table came from immunoSEQ multiplex PCR; TCRdb's copy has only in-frame clones and leaves some out. The sample yields 120,000 or so clones, 70% to 90% seen once. The sequenced material came from peripheral blood. Receptor source: a human donor in a cohort sampled during active COVID-19.

This chain connects TRBV11-3 to TRBJ2-1, with D unresolved. The V end was cut by 5 bases, the J end by 3 bases, with 14 bases between. This CDR3 contains 15 residues. Germline V gene lookup returns CDR1 SGHNT and CDR2 YENEEA. DNA of the CDR3: TGTGCCAGCAGCCTAGGTTCGCTAAACTACAATGAGCAGTTCTTC. Translation gives CASSLGSLNYNEQFF.

This clone was detected a few times. This chain links TRBV5-8 with TRBJ1-5; possibly TRBD1 for D (6 bases). V was pared by 4 bases and J by 4 bases, with 15 bases between. The CDR3 contains 15 residues. Germline values: CDR1 SGHTS, CDR2 YDEGEE. In DNA form, the CDR3 reads TGTGCCAGCAGCGGGGATACAGGGTGGAATCAGCCCCAGCATTTT. Translating gives CASSGDTGWNQPQHF.

V gene TRBV11-2 combines with J gene TRBJ2-2; no clear D. The CDR3 consists of 14 residues. Germline-derived CDR1 and CDR2 are SGHAT and FQNNGV. V dropped 2 bases and J dropped 4 bases, with 8 bases sitting between them. CDR3 sequence: CASSLNFGTGELFF. As DNA, the CDR3 is TGTGCCAGCAGCTTAAACTTCGGCACCGGGGAGCTGTTTTTT.

V and J are TRBV5-6 and TRBJ2-3, with 11 positions matching TRBD2. The CDR3 runs to 16 residues. Germline V gene data show CDR1 as SGHDT and CDR2 as YYEEEE. The ends lost 4 bases at V and 4 bases at J; junction bases unmatched: 8. The CDR3 coding sequence is TGTGCCAGCAGCCGTACTAGCGGGGGAAGGTCAGATACGCAGTATTTT. Translating gives CASSRTSGGRSDTQYF.

The chain couples TRBV19 to TRBJ1-3; TRBD1 might be the D (5 bases). Germline CDR1 LNHDA, CDR2 SQIVND (reference sequence). The CDR3 spans 16 residues. Trimming pared 7 bases from V and 0 bases from J, leaving 16 bases between. CDR3 coding DNA: TGTGCCAGTACCCGACAGAACTTATTCTCTGGAAACACCATATATTTT. Its protein product is CASTRQNLFSGNTIYF.

The chain employs TRBV27 and TRBJ2-1, with 15 bases aligning to TRBD2. The CDR3 consists of 21 residues. Looked up from germline, CDR1 is MNHEY and CDR2 is SMNVEV (reference sequence). V gave up 2 bases and J gave up 4 bases; unmatched junction bases: 15. CDR3 in DNA: TGTGCCAGCAGTTTAAGGGCCGGACTAGCGGGAGGGCGGACAGGGTACAATGAGCAGTTCTTC. Translation: CASSLRAGLAGGRTGYNEQFF.

The CDR3 nucleotides are TGTGCCAGCAGCCACCAACCGGGACAGGGATCCGAGCAGTACTTC. The encoded protein is CASSHQPGQGSEQYF. The chain carries TRBV5-4 and TRBJ2-7; 9 nucleotides line up with TRBD1. Per the germline V gene, CDR1 is SGHNT and CDR2 is YYREEE (reference sequence). V shed 4 bases, J shed 6 bases, and the junction held 11 bases outside the gene matches. The CDR3 runs 15 residues.

The chain recombines TRBV3-1 (or the pseudogene TRBV3-2) with TRBJ1-1; D remains unclear. V lost 0 bases and J lost 7, with 9 bases in between. CDR3 length: 13 amino acids. Germline values: CDR1 LGHDT, CDR2 YNNKEL (reference sequence). CDR3 residues: CASSQDIQYEAFF. The CDR3 coding sequence is TGTGCCAGCAGCCAAGATATTCAGTATGAAGCTTTCTTT.

V gene TRBV5-1 combines with J gene TRBJ1-5, with a possible D match to TRBD1 (6 bases). CDR1 is SGHRS and CDR2 is YFSETQ in the germline V gene. V lost 3 bases and J 2 bases, leaving 12 bases between the germline ends. This CDR3 is built from 15 residues. The DNA of the CDR3 is TGCGCCAGCAGCTACAGCCCAGGGGGCAATCAGCCCCAGCATTTT. This gives the protein CASSYSPGGNQPQHF.

This chain connects TRBV9 to TRBJ2-3; D perhaps matches TRBD2 (7 bases). V was shortened by 3 bases and J by 6 bases, with 20 bases between the two germline ends. Per the germline V gene, CDR1 is SGDLS and CDR2 is YYNGEE. CDR3 length: 16 amino acids. CDR3 sequence reads: CASSAGGLQWYDTQYF. The CDR3 DNA reads as TGTGCCAGCAGCGCCGGGGGGCTCCAGTGGTATGATACGCAGTATTTT.